The T cell receptor beta chain under discussion was sequenced for a study of blood T cells in healthy people across ages. A second 7 to 11 cycle PCR used barcoded and J-beta primers. Via MiXCR, TCRdb re-called the 5' RACE reads, giving one row per CDR3 protein. The sample includes about 640,000 distinct CDR3 sequences, around 54% seen only once; the top ten take around 37%. Caucasian individuals from Russia who were healthy and aged roughly 6 to 90 acted as donors. V was clipped by 5 bases and J by 1 base, with 14 bases between them. CDR3 length equals 16 residues. Germline V lookup: CDR1 MNHEY, CDR2 SVGAGI.

This TCR derives from a man between 60 and 70 years old in good health. The sample was blood. J is TRBJ2-2 and V is TRBV6-5, with a weak D call TRBD2 (5 bases). Written as DNA, the CDR3 is TGTGCCAGCAGTCGCCGGAGGCAGATGAACACCGGGGAGCTGTTTTTT. Translating gives CASSRRRQMNTGELFF.